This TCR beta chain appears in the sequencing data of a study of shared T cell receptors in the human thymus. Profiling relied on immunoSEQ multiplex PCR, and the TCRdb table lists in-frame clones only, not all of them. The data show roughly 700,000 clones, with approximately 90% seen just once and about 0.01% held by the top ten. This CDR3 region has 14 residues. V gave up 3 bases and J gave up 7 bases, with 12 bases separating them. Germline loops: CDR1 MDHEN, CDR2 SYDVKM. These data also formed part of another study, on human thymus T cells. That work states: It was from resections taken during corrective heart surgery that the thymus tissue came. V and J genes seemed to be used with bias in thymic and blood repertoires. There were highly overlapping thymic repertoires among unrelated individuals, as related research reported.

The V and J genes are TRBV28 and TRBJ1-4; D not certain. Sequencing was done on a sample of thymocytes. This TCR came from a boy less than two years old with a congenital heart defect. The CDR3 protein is CASSFSGWVEKLFF. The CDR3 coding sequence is TGTGCCAGCAGTTTTTCGGGGTGGGTTGAAAAACTGTTTTTT.